The entry that follows covers one TCR beta chain sequence. The antigen is undetermined. Molecular barcoding with unique molecular identifiers was used for the TCRbeta library. Via MiXCR, TCRdb re-called the PCR reads, giving one row per CDR3 protein. The profile covers a few hundred thousand distinct CDR3 sequences, with more than 20% appearing a single time and 30% to 45% taken by the ten largest. V lost 1 base, J lost 10 bases, and 11 bases lay in between. The germline V gene has CDR1 DFQATT and CDR2 SNEGSKA (reference sequence). CDR3 length: 12 amino acids. These data are taken from a study of T-cell reconstitution after alpha-beta-depleted transplantation in children. Whole-study results and caveats: As was reported, about two months after transplant, alpha-beta T cells came from several hundred expanded graft clones. One year after transplant, T-cell counts and diversity came mostly from newly produced T cells. Diversity of TCRbeta at day 60 was high in some patients, arising from surviving recipient T cells and thymic progenitors.

The gene calls are TRBV20-1 and TRBJ2-1; TRBD2 might be the D (6 bases). Here the sequenced sample was PBMCs, taken before TCRalphabeta/CD19-depleted stem cell transplant. This receptor was taken from a boy in the first two years of life with Wiskott-Aldrich syndrome, due to receive a stem cell transplant. Here the CDR3 DNA reads TGCAGTGCTAGAGTCGGGAGCCGGGAGCAGTTCTTC. Translation gives CSARVGSREQFF.